This entry concerns a single T cell receptor beta chain. Antigen specificity is unknown. The sample is drawn from a study of cytomegalovirus exposure and HLA in healthy donors. General study points: Some V segments (TRBV6-2 and TRBV6-3 among them) were excluded as indistinguishable.

Both 60 Vbeta primers and 13 Jbeta primers went into the PCR. Libraries were prepared by immunoSEQ multiplex PCR; TCRdb keeps only in-frame clonotypes and omits some of them. The sample yields some 70,000 clones, around 80% seen once. Germline loops: CDR1 LNHDA, CDR2 SQIVND (reference sequence). Deletions cut 0 bases from V and 6 bases from J, with 7 bases between. This CDR3 region has 13 residues. This sequence was found in a man younger than 35 in good health and CMV-seronegative. The chain has TRBV19 and TRBJ2-3; D remains ambiguous. Sequencing was performed on PBMCs. CDR3 DNA: TGTGCCAGTAGTATAGACGGCGGTGATACGCAGTATTTT. It translates to CASSIDGGDTQYF.